Below are 29 T cell receptor beta chains sequenced from a single sample in a study of T cells in narcolepsy. Generated by immunoSEQ multiplex PCR, the TCRdb table keeps only in-frame clones and is missing some. The data contain about 33,000 clones, about nine tenths of them seen just once; the ten biggest clones take up approximately 1.2%. Sequencing input: CD45RA- memory CD4+ T cells from PBMCs. The receptors stem from a human donor with narcolepsy.

The V and J genes are TRBV2 and TRBJ2-1; D perhaps matches TRBD2 (6 bases). V shed 8 bases and J shed 0 bases, with 11 bases lying between them. There are 14 residues in the CDR3. The germline CDR1 and CDR2 sequences are SNHLY and FYNNEI. CDR3 loop: CASSAGPSYNEQFF. CDR3 sequence (DNA): TGTGCCAGCTCGGCGGGACCCTCCTACAATGAGCAGTTCTTC.

The chain is built from TRBV15 and TRBJ1-1; TRBD1 matches 9 bases. This CDR3 is built from 13 residues. CDR1 LNHNV and CDR2 YYDKDF come from the germline V gene (reference sequence). V gave up 6 bases and J gave up 7 bases; unmatched junction bases: 6. The CDR3 bases are TGTGCCACCAGTCGCGACAGGGGGGATGAAGCTTTCTTT. Protein: CATSRDRGDEAFF.

The J gene is TRBJ1-1, the V gene TRBV5-1; maybe TRBD1 (5 bases). The CDR3 loop spans 17 amino acids. Looked up from germline, CDR1 is SGHRS and CDR2 is YFSETQ. V was shortened by 3 bases and J by 1 base, with 19 bases between the two germline ends. CDR3 protein: CASSYDPFLDRNTEAFF. CDR3 sequence (DNA): TGCGCCAGCAGCTACGACCCCTTCCTCGACAGGAACACTGAAGCTTTCTTT. Based on the CDR3 plus reference TRBV5-1 and TRBJ1-1, the full variable domain is KAGVTQTPRYLIKTRGQQVTLSCSPISGHRSVSWYQQTPGQGLQFLFEYFSETQRNKGNFPGRFSGRQFSNSRSEMNVSTLELGDSALYLCASSYDPFLDRNTEAFFGQGTRLTVV.

The gene calls are TRBV6-5 and TRBJ1-2; a weak D match, TRBD1 (5 bases). This CDR3 is built from 14 residues. V lost 5 bases and J lost 6, with 16 bases in between. Looked up from germline, CDR1 is MNHEY and CDR2 is SVGAGI. CDR3 amino acids: CASSISLGGDGYTF. In nucleotides, the CDR3 is TGTGCCAGCAGTATCTCCCTGGGAGGGGATGGCTACACCTTC.

J is TRBJ2-1 and V is TRBV28; D unresolved. V was trimmed by 1 base and J by 9 bases, leaving 7 bases between them. The CDR3 is made up of 12 amino acids. CDR1 is MDHEN, CDR2 SYDVKM, per germline. In nucleotides, the CDR3 is TGTGCCAGCAGTTTATTTGTTAGTGAGCAGTTCTTC. Protein: CASSLFVSEQFF.

The chain uses TRBV4-2 and TRBJ2-5; 11 bases line up with TRBD2. The CDR3 is 17 amino acids. V shed 4 bases and J 7 bases; nucleotides not matched to a gene: 14. Germline V gives CDR1 LGHNA, CDR2 YNFKEQ. The CDR3, as DNA: TGTGCCAGCAGCCTCTCCCCAGGTAGCGGGGGGGCCGTGACCCAGTACTTC. Its translation is CASSLSPGSGGAVTQYF.

V is TRBV28 and J is TRBJ1-1, with 8 bases aligning to TRBD1. V shed 5 bases and J 0 bases; nucleotides not matched to a gene: 8. Germline lookup yields CDR1 MDHEN and CDR2 SYDVKM. The CDR3 length is 16 residues. In DNA form, the CDR3 reads TGTGCCAGCAGTAAGGCAGGGGGCGTTTTGAACACTGAAGCTTTCTTT. Its protein is CASSKAGGVLNTEAFF.

This chain joins TRBV5-5 and TRBJ2-3, with 9 bases lining up with TRBD1. The germline V gene encodes CDR1 SGHKS and CDR2 YYEKEE (reference sequence). This CDR3 is 17 amino acids long. V dropped 0 bases and J dropped 3; count of bases not matched to a gene: 8. The CDR3 sequence: CASSLGTGVLGTDTQYF. Here the CDR3 DNA reads TGTGCCAGCAGCTTGGGGACAGGGGTTCTTGGGACAGATACGCAGTATTTT.

This clone appeared a few times. CDR3 DNA sequence: TGTGCCAGCTCAGTCAGAGGGGTCACCTTATTCAATGAGCAGTTCTTC. Amino acids: CASSVRGVTLFNEQFF. The V gene is TRBV18, the J gene TRBJ2-1; D might be TRBD1 or TRBD2, each matching 5 bases. The CDR3 covers 16 residues. V was trimmed by 5 bases and J by 6 bases, leaving 20 bases between them. Germline V gives CDR1 KGHSH, CDR2 LQKENI.

This clone was observed a few times. The J gene is TRBJ2-3, the V gene TRBV5-1, with D perhaps TRBD2 (6 bases). Trimming cost V 0 bases and J 2 bases, with 13 bases left between them. The germline gives CDR1 SGHRS, CDR2 YFSETQ. This CDR3 has 16 amino acids. The CDR3 DNA reads as TGCGCCAGCAGCTTGGTGGGGGGAGTAATCACAGATACGCAGTATTTT. Translated: CASSLVGGVITDTQYF.

CDR3 sequence: CASSLGLAGGPGEQYF. DNA of the CDR3: TGTGCCAGCAGCCTGGGACTAGCGGGAGGGCCGGGTGAGCAGTACTTC. The chain uses TRBV5-5 and TRBJ2-7, with 16 bases identical to TRBD2. Germline trimming cut 4 bases from V and 7 bases from J; bases unmatched to any gene: 8. CDR1 is SGHKS, CDR2 YYEKEE, per germline (reference sequence). The CDR3 totals 16 residues.

This chain uses TRBV12-5 with TRBJ1-5; D is undetermined. This CDR3 contains 15 residues. V dropped 4 bases and J dropped 3 bases, with 13 bases sitting between them. Per germline, CDR1 LGHNT and CDR2 FRNRAP. This CDR3 is CASGSGRLANQPQHF. CDR3 sequence (DNA): TGTGCTAGTGGTTCCGGGCGTCTCGCCAATCAGCCCCAGCATTTT.

The chain is built from TRBV6-1 and TRBJ2-2; a possible D gene is TRBD2 (6 bases). CDR1 is MNHNS, CDR2 SASEGT, per germline. The CDR3 consists of 16 residues. With 4 bases removed from V and 7 bases from J, the gap between germline ends came to 19 bases. CDR3 nucleotides: TGTGCCAGCAGTGGTGGGGTAGGAGGGGCGGTCGGGGAGCTGTTTTTT. Encoded protein: CASSGGVGGAVGELFF.

In DNA form, the CDR3 reads TGTGCCAGCAGCACGTGGACAGGGAGGAGTGATGAAAAACTGTTTTTT. Residues: CASSTWTGRSDEKLFF. This rearrangement joins TRBV5-8 to TRBJ1-4; TRBD1 matches at 8 bases. From germline, CDR1 is SGHTS and CDR2 YDEGEE. J was trimmed by 6 bases and V by 4 bases; bases with no gene match: 11. The length of the CDR3 is 16 residues.

On this clone: The same CDR3 arises from other DNA sequences in this sample as well. The chain has TRBV5-1 and TRBJ1-2, with D possibly matching TRBD1 (6 bases). This CDR3 has 13 amino acids. In germline, CDR1 is SGHRS, CDR2 YFSETQ. Trimming removed 4 bases from V and 2 bases from J, with 9 bases in between. The CDR3 reads CASSPDRNYGYTF. For the CDR3, the DNA is TGCGCCAGCAGCCCTGACAGGAACTATGGCTACACCTTC.

The V and J genes are TRBV5-8 and TRBJ1-5; TRBD1 is a possible D gene (5 bases). The V end was cut by 0 bases, the J end by 6 bases, with 13 bases between. This CDR3 comprises 15 residues. CDR1 is SGHTS and CDR2 is YDEGEE in the germline V gene. CDR3: CASSLGGTYFQPQHF. For the CDR3, the DNA is TGTGCCAGCAGCTTGGGAGGGACCTATTTTCAGCCCCAGCATTTT. Filled out from reference TRBV5-8 and TRBJ1-5, the complete variable domain reads EAGVTQSPTHLIKTRGQQATLRCSPISGHTSVYWYQQALGLGLQFLLWYDEGEERNRGNFPPRFSGRQFPNYSSELNVNALELEDSALYLCASSLGGTYFQPQHFGDGTRLSIL.

The genes are TRBV11-2 and TRBJ1-1; 8 positions match TRBD1. The CDR3 has 17 amino acids. Germline CDR1 reads SGHAT; CDR2 reads FQNNGV. Trimming removed 5 bases from V and 1 base from J; junction bases left unmatched: 12. The CDR3 loop is CASSPVPWTGRNTEAFF. DNA for the CDR3: TGTGCCAGCAGCCCGGTACCTTGGACAGGGAGGAACACTGAAGCTTTCTTT.

This rearrangement joins TRBV4-3 to TRBJ2-1, with 10 bases matching TRBD1. J lost 6 bases, V lost 4 bases, and 9 bases had no gene match. This CDR3 region has 16 residues. In germline, CDR1 is LGHNA, CDR2 YSLEER. This CDR3 is CASSRGDRGLGNEQFF. CDR3 DNA sequence: TGCGCCAGCAGCCGGGGGGACAGGGGACTCGGCAATGAGCAGTTCTTC.

The chain carries TRBV7-8 and TRBJ1-2, with unresolved D. The CDR3 runs 15 residues. From germline, CDR1 is SGHVS and CDR2 FQNEAQ. V gave up 4 bases and J gave up 9 bases, with 21 bases separating them. CDR3 in amino acids: CASSSSVHGTLRYTF. The CDR3, as DNA: TGTGCCAGCAGCTCCAGCGTCCACGGAACCCTTCGCTACACCTTC.

This clone was picked up one time. CDR3 sequence reads: CASSSRGKLGTGNTEAFF. The CDR3 region has the DNA TGTGCCAGCTCATCACGGGGGAAGCTCGGGACGGGGAACACTGAAGCTTTCTTT. This sequence joins TRBV18 and TRBJ1-1; TRBD1 is a possible D gene (5 bases). This CDR3 has 18 amino acids. The V gene's germline CDR1 is KGHSH and CDR2 LQKENI. The V gene lost 5 bases and the J gene lost 1 base, with 23 bases spanning the gap.

V usage is TRBV6-5 and J usage is TRBJ1-2, with D unresolved. This CDR3 has 12 amino acids. The germline V and J ends were trimmed by 10 bases and 5 bases, with 14 bases remaining between them. The germline gives CDR1 MNHEY, CDR2 SVGAGI. In DNA form, the CDR3 reads TGTGCCACCAGAGATTACCGATATGGCTACACCTTC. The encoded protein is CATRDYRYGYTF.

The gene calls are TRBV20-1 and TRBJ1-1; D remains unclear. Trimming removed 3 bases from V and 10 bases from J, with 9 bases in between. The CDR3 totals 10 residues. Germline CDR1 DFQATT, CDR2 SNEGSKA (reference sequence). CDR3 residues: CSASPSRAFF. The CDR3, as DNA: TGCAGTGCTAGCCCCAGCCGAGCTTTCTTT.

This chain joins TRBV28 and TRBJ2-7; D perhaps matches TRBD1 (6 bases). CDR1 MDHEN and CDR2 SYDVKM come from the germline V gene. V dropped 6 bases and J dropped 5 bases, with 11 bases sitting between them. There are 12 residues in the CDR3. This CDR3 is CASRINRDEQYF. CDR3 sequence (DNA): TGTGCCAGCAGGATTAACAGGGACGAGCAGTACTTC.

The chain joins TRBV6-1 to TRBJ2-7; possible D gene TRBD2, 6 bases. Germline CDR1 MNHNS, CDR2 SASEGT. The V and J ends lost 5 bases and 1 base respectively, with 15 bases between them. The CDR3 runs 15 residues. CDR3 sequence: CASSSLTRRSYEQYF. The CDR3 coding sequence is TGTGCCAGCAGTTCCCTGACTAGGCGATCCTACGAGCAGTACTTC.

The CDR3 region has the DNA TGTGCCAGCAGCTTAGGAGGGGCCGTGGCTGGAAACACCATATATTTT. It yields the protein CASSLGGAVAGNTIYF. J is TRBJ1-3 and V is TRBV11-3; perhaps TRBD1 as D (5 bases). The CDR3 length is 16 residues. V dropped 1 base and J dropped 2 bases, with 12 bases sitting between them. CDR1 and CDR2 (germline): SGHNT, YENEEA. Complete variable domain (other parts from reference TRBV11-3 and TRBJ1-3): EAGVVQSPRYKIIEKKQPVAFWCNPISGHNTLYWYLQNLGQGPELLIRYENEEAVDDSQLPKDRFSAERLKGVDSTLKIQPAELGDSAVYLCASSLGGAVAGNTIYFGEGSWLTVV.

This clone was detected only a few times. The chain has TRBV5-1 and TRBJ2-3, with TRBD1 identical over 7 bases. V lost 2 bases and J lost 3; bases outside the gene matches: 3. The germline V gene encodes CDR1 SGHRS and CDR2 YFSETQ. This CDR3 is built from 14 residues. The DNA of the CDR3 is TGCGCCAGCAGCTTCAGGGGGAGAACAGATACGCAGTATTTT. Protein product: CASSFRGRTDTQYF.

This clone was seen a handful of times. The chain employs TRBV21-1 and TRBJ1-2; the D segment call TRBD1 is taken from the table without a DNA check. TRBV21-1 has pseudogene status. The CDR3 length is 10 residues. The CDR3 bases are TGTGCCAGCAGCAAAGGGCACACCACCTTC. It codes for CASSKGHTTF.

The DNA for the CDR3 is TGTGCCAGCAGGACACGACTAGCGGGAGCTCTAGAGACCCAGTACTTC. This gives the protein CASRTRLAGALETQYF. This chain links TRBV2 with TRBJ2-5, with 12 nucleotides matching TRBD2. CDR1 is SNHLY and CDR2 is FYNNEI in the germline V gene. V lost 6 bases, J lost 4 bases, and 9 bases stayed unmatched. There are 16 residues in the CDR3.

This clone was seen only a few times. The chain links TRBV4-1 to TRBJ1-2; 7 positions agree with TRBD1. Germline V gives CDR1 MGHRA, CDR2 YSYEKL. The length of the CDR3 is 14 residues. The ends lost 4 bases at V and 8 bases at J; junction bases unmatched: 10. Here the CDR3 reads CASSLGTVAAGYTF. DNA for the CDR3: TGCGCCAGCAGCCTAGGGACAGTTGCTGCAGGCTACACCTTC.